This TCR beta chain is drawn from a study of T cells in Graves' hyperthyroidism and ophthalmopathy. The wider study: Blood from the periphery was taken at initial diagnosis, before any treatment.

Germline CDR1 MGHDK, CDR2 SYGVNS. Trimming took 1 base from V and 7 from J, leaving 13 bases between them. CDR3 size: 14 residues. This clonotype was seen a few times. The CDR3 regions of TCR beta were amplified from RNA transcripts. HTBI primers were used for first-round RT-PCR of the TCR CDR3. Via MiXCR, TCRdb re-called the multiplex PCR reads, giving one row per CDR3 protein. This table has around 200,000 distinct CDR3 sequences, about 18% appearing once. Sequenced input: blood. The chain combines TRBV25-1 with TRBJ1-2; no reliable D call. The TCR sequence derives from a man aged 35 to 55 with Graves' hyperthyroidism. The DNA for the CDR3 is TGTGCCAGCAGTGAATTGACCACCTTAGGTGGCTACACCTTC. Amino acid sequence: CASSELTTLGGYTF.